Included here is one TCR beta chain sequence, with context. The trim removed 5 bases at V and 5 bases at J, leaving 6 bases unmatched. CDR3 length equals 15 residues. Germline CDR1 reads MDHEN; CDR2 reads SYDVKM. Sequencing was performed with immunoSEQ multiplex PCR; in TCRdb, only in-frame clones are kept and a portion is missing. The table shows around 21,000 clones, with 70% to 90% occurring only once. The data were obtained in a study of OX40 agonist ivuxolimab in advanced cancers. For the study at large: Roughly two fifths of patients had received prior checkpoint inhibitor therapy.

This clonotype was sampled from an adult with an advanced solid tumor such as melanoma, head and neck, liver or kidney cancer. Sequenced here: CD4+ or CD8+ T cells sorted from blood, sampled in a trial of the OX40 agonist ivuxolimab. The chain joins TRBV28 to TRBJ2-2; TRBD1 aligns across 9 bases. CDR3 DNA: TGTGCCAGCAGTCCAACAGGGGGCGCAACCGGGGAGCTGTTTTTT. This codes for CASSPTGGATGELFF.